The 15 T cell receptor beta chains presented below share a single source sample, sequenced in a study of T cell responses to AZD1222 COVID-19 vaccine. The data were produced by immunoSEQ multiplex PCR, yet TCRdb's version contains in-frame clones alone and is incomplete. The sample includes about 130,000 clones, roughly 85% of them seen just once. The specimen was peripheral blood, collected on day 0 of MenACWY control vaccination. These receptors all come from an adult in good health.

As DNA, the CDR3 is TGCGCCAGCAGCTTGGGGACAGGGGGATTTGTGAATGAAAAACTGTTTTTT. It yields the protein CASSLGTGGFVNEKLFF. The chain couples TRBV5-1 to TRBJ1-4; TRBD1 agrees at 10 bases. Trimming at V came to 0 bases and at J to 5 bases, leaving 7 bases not matched to a gene. CDR3 length equals 17 residues. From germline, CDR1 is SGHRS and CDR2 YFSETQ.

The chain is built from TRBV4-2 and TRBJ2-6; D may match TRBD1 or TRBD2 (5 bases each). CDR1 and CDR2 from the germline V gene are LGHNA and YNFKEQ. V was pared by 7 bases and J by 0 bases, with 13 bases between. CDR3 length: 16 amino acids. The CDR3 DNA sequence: TGTGCCAGCACCTTCGGGACGGGCTCTGGGGCCAACGTCCTGACTTTC. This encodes CASTFGTGSGANVLTF.

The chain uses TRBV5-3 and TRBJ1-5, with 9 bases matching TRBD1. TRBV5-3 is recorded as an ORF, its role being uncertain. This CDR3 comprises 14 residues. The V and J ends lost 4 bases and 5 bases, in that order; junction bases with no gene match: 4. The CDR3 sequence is CARSPTGGHQPQHF. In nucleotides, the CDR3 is TGTGCCAGAAGCCCAACAGGGGGCCATCAGCCCCAGCATTTT.

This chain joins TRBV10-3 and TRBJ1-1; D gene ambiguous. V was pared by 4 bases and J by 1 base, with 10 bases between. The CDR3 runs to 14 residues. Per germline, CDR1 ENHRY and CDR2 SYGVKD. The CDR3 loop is CAISGEASNTEAFF. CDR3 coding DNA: TGTGCCATCAGTGGCGAAGCGTCGAACACTGAAGCTTTCTTT.

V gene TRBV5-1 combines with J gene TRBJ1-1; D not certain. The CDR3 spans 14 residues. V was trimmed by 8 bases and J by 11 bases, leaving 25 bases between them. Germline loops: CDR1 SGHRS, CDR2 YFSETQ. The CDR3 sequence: CASTPGPSELRAFF. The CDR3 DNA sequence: TGCGCCAGTACCCCCGGGCCAAGCGAGCTGAGGGCTTTCTTT.

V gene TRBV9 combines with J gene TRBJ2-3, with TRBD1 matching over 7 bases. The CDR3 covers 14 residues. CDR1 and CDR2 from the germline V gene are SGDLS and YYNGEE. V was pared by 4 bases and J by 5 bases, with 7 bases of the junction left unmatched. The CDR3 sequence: CASSTRQGQDTQYF. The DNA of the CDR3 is TGTGCCAGCAGCACCCGACAGGGTCAAGATACGCAGTATTTT.

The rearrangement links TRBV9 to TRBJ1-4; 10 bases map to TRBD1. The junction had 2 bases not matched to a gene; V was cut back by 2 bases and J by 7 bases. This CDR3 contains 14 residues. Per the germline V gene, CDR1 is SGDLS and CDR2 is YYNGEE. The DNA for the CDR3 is TGTGCCAGCAGCGTCGGACAGGGGGGTGAAAAACTGTTTTTT. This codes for CASSVGQGGEKLFF.

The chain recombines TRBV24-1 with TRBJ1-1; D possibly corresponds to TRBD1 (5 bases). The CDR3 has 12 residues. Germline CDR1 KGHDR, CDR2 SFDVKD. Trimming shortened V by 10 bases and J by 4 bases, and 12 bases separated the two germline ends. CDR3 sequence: CATTGTGTEAFF. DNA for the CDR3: TGTGCCACAACCGGGACTGGCACTGAAGCTTTCTTT.

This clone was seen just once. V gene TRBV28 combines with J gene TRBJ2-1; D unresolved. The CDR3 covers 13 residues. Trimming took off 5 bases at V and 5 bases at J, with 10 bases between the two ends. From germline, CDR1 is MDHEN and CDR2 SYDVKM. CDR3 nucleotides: TGTGCCAGCAGTCCGGACCAAAACAATGAGCAGTTCTTC. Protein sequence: CASSPDQNNEQFF.

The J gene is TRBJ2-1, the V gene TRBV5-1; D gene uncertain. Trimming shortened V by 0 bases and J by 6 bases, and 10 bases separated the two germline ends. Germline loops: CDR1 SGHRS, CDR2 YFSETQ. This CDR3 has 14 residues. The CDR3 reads CASSLAIAVNEQFF. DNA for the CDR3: TGCGCCAGCAGCTTGGCCATCGCGGTCAATGAGCAGTTCTTC. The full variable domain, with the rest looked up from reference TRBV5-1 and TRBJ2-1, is KAGVTQTPRYLIKTRGQQVTLSCSPISGHRSVSWYQQTPGQGLQFLFEYFSETQRNKGNFPGRFSGRQFSNSRSEMNVSTLELGDSALYLCASSLAIAVNEQFFGPGTRLTVL.

The CDR3 region has the DNA TGTGCCAGCAGCCACGGTCTGAGTGGCTACACCTTC. It codes for CASSHGLSGYTF. The chain combines TRBV3-1 (or the pseudogene TRBV3-2) with TRBJ1-2; D remains unclear. The V gene's germline CDR1 is LGHDT and CDR2 YNNKEL (reference sequence). This CDR3 region has 12 residues. V lost 3 bases, J lost 7 bases, and 9 bases lay in between.

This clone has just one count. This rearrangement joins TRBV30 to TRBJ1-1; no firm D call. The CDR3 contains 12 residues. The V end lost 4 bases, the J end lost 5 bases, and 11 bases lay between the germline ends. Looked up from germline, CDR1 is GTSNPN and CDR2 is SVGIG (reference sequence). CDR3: CAWISLGTEAFF. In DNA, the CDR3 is TGTGCCTGGATTAGCCTGGGAACTGAAGCTTTCTTT.

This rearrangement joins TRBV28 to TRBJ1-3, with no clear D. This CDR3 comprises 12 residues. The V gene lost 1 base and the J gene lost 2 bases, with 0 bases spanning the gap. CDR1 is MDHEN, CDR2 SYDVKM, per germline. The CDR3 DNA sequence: TGTGCCAGCAGTTTATCTGGAAACACCATATATTTT. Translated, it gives CASSLSGNTIYF.

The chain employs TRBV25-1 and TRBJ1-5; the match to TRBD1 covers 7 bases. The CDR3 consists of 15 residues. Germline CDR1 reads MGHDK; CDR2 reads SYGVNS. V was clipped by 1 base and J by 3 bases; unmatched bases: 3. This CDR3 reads CASSESDRANQPQHF. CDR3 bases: TGTGCCAGCAGTGAATCCGACAGGGCCAATCAGCCCCAGCATTTT.

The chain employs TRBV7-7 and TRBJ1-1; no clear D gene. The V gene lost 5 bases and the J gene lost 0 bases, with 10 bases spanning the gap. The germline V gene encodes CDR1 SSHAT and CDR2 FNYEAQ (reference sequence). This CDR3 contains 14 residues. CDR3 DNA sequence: TGTGCCAGCAGCCCCCTCGGGATGAACACTGAAGCTTTCTTT. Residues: CASSPLGMNTEAFF.